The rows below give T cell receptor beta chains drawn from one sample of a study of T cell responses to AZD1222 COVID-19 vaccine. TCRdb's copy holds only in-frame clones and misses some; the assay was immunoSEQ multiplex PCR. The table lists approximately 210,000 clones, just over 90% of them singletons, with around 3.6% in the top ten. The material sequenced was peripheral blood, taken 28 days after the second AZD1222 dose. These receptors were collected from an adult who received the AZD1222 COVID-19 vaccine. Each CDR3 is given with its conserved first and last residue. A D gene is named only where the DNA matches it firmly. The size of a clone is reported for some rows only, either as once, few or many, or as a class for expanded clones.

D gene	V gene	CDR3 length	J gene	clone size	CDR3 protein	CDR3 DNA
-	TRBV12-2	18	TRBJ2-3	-	CASRFAPSEAGPPDTQYF	TGTGCAAGTCGCTTTGCCCCCTCTGAAGCGGGACCACCGGATACGCAGTATTTT
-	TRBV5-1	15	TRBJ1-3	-	CASSRSRDTRNTIYF	TGCGCCAGCAGCCGGAGTCGGGACACAAGAAACACCATATATTTT
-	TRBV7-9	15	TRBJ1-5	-	CASSPGTELNQPQHF	TGTGCCAGCAGCCCGGGCACAGAGCTGAATCAGCCCCAGCATTTT
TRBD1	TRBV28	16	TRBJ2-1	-	CASSSFGQGSYNEQFF	TGTGCCAGCAGTTCATTCGGACAGGGGTCATACAATGAGCAGTTCTTC
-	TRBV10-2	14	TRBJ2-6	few	CASSWGSGANVLTF	TGCGCCAGCAGTTGGGGCTCTGGGGCCAACGTCCTGACTTTC
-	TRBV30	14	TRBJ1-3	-	CAWRSGGPGNTIYF	TGTGCCTGGAGATCGGGAGGACCTGGAAACACCATATATTTT
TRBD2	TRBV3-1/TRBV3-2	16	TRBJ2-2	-	CASSQRTSGRSGELFF	TGTGCCAGCAGCCAGCGTACTAGCGGGAGAAGCGGGGAGCTGTTTTTT
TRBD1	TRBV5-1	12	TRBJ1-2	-	CASSLTGEGYTF	TGCGCCAGCAGCCTAACAGGGGAAGGCTACACCTTC
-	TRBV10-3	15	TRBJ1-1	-	CAISEGTGGRTEAFF	TGTGCCATCAGTGAGGGGACGGGGGGAAGGACTGAAGCTTTCTTT
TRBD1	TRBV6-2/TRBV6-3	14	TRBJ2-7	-	CASSGGTGVEEQYF	TGTGCCAGCAGTGGAGGGACAGGGGTTGAAGAGCAGTACTTC
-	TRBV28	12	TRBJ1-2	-	CASSLRSYGYTF	TGTGCCAGCAGTTTAAGAAGCTATGGCTACACCTTC
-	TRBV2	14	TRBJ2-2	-	CASSVGRNTGELFF	TGTGCCAGCAGTGTAGGACGGAACACCGGGGAGCTGTTTTTT
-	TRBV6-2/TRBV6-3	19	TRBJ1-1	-	CASSYHRGGRWSLNTEAFF	TGTGCCAGCAGTTACCACCGGGGGGGTCGTTGGAGCCTGAACACTGAAGCTTTCTTT
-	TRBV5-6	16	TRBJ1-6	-	CASSGRDTRRGSPLHF	TGTGCCAGCAGCGGCCGGGACACCCGACGGGGTTCACCCCTCCACTTT
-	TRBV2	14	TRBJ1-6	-	CASSTSSDNSPLHF	TGTGCCAGCAGTACGTCATCTGATAATTCACCCCTCCACTTT
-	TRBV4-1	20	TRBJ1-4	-	CASSQIRGASEWVTNEKLFF	TGCGCCAGCAGCCAAATAAGGGGGGCGTCAGAGTGGGTAACTAATGAAAAACTGTTTTTT
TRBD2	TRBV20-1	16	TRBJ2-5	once	CSASELAGGLRETQYF	TGCAGTGCTAGTGAACTAGCGGGAGGGTTGAGAGAGACCCAGTACTTC
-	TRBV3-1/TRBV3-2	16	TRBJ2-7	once	CASSQVWQPTSYEQYF	TGTGCCAGCAGCCAAGTTTGGCAGCCAACTTCCTACGAGCAGTACTTC
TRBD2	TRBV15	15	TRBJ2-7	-	CATSKTSGASYEQYF	TGTGCCACCAGCAAGACTAGCGGGGCTTCCTACGAGCAGTACTTC
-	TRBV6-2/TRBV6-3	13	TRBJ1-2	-	CASSYAYYYGYTF	TGTGCCAGCAGTTACGCGTATTACTATGGCTACACCTTC
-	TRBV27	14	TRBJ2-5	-	CASSPREIQETQYF	TGTGCCAGCAGCCCCCGCGAGATACAAGAGACCCAGTACTTC
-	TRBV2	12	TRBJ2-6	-	CASNVGANVLTF	TGTGCCAGCAATGTTGGGGCCAACGTCCTGACTTTC
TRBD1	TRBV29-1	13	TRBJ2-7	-	CSVDRGQGYEQYF	TGCAGCGTTGATCGGGGACAGGGGTACGAGCAGTACTTC
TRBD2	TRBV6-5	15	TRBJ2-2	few	CASRRTSGGTGELFF	TGTGCCAGCAGGCGGACTAGCGGGGGTACCGGGGAGCTGTTTTTT
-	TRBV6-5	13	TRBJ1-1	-	CASCWQSNTEAFF	TGTGCCAGCTGTTGGCAGTCGAACACTGAAGCTTTCTTT
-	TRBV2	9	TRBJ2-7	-	CASGPFSYF	TGTGCCAGCGGACCGTTCTCGTACTTC
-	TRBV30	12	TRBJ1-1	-	CAWSHRATEAFF	TGTGCCTGGAGTCACAGGGCTACTGAAGCTTTCTTT
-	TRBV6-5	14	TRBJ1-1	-	CASSRQGRDTEAFF	TGTGCCAGCAGCCGGCAGGGTAGGGACACTGAAGCTTTCTTT
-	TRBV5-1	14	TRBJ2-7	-	CASSLGVGGREQYF	TGCGCCAGCAGCTTGGGTGTCGGGGGGCGGGAGCAGTACTTC
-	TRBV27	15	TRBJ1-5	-	CASSTTVPTSQPQHF	TGTGCCAGCAGCACAACGGTGCCTACGTCTCAGCCCCAGCATTTT
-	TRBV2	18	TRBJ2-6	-	CASSSAGPSGSGANVLTF	TGTGCCAGCTCATCAGCTGGGCCGTCAGGCTCTGGGGCCAACGTCCTGACTTTC
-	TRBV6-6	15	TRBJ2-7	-	CASSSGGTGSYEQYF	TGTGCCAGCAGCTCAGGGGGGACCGGCTCCTACGAGCAGTACTTC
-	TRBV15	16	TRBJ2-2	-	CATSRETPVITGELFF	TGTGCCACCAGCAGAGAAACGCCAGTGATCACCGGGGAGCTGTTTTTT
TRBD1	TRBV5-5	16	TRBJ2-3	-	CASSLRPGQNSDTQYF	TGTGCCAGCAGCTTGCGCCCGGGACAGAATTCGGATACGCAGTATTTT
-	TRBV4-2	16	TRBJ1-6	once	CASSPGTFPGDSPLHF	TGTGCCAGCAGCCCGGGGACCTTCCCCGGCGATTCACCCCTCCACTTT
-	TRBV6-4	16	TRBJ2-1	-	CASSDSAGLDHNEQFF	TGTGCCAGCAGTGATAGTGCTGGGCTAGATCATAATGAGCAGTTCTTC
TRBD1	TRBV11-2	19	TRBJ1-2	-	CASSLRTVGRRTGGFGYTF	TGTGCCAGCAGCTTAAGGACAGTAGGACGGCGGACAGGGGGTTTCGGCTACACCTTC
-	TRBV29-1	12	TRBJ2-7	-	CSVWTATYEQYF	TGCAGCGTGTGGACAGCGACCTACGAGCAGTACTTC
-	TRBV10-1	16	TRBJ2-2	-	CASSESSRGGSGELFF	TGCGCCAGCAGTGAGTCGTCGCGTGGGGGAAGCGGGGAGCTGTTTTTT
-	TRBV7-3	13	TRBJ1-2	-	CASSSGVGYGYTF	TGTGCCAGCAGCTCGGGGGTCGGCTATGGCTACACCTTC
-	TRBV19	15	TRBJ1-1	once	CASRTTGNLNTEAFF	TGTGCCAGTAGGACGACAGGTAATTTGAACACTGAAGCTTTCTTT
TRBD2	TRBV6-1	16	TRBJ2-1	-	CASSEKISGSLYEQFF	TGTGCCAGCAGTGAAAAAATAAGCGGGAGTTTGTATGAGCAGTTCTTC
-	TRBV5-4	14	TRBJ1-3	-	CASSFGRARDTIYF	TGTGCCAGCAGCTTCGGACGGGCAAGGGACACCATATATTTT
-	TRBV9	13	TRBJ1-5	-	CASSVGPIQPQHF	TGTGCCAGCAGCGTAGGTCCAATACAGCCCCAGCATTTT
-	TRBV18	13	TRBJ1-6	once	CASSPPANGPLHF	TGTGCCAGCTCACCGCCAGCGAATGGACCCCTCCACTTT
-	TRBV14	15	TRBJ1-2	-	CASSQDIRDNYGYTF	TGTGCCAGCAGCCAGGATATCAGGGATAACTATGGCTACACCTTC
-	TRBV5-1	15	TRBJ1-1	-	CASSLEFSRSTEAFF	TGCGCCAGCAGCTTGGAATTTAGCAGGAGCACTGAAGCTTTCTTT
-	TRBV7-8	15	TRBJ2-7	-	CASSPKWTYYYEQYF	TGTGCCAGCAGCCCCAAATGGACATATTACTACGAGCAGTACTTC
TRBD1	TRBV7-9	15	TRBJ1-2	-	CASSGPGTGAQGYTF	TGTGCCAGCAGCGGACCCGGGACAGGGGCTCAGGGCTACACCTTC
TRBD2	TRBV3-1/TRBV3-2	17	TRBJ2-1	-	CASSQVGGEGSYNEQFF	TGTGCCAGCAGCCAAGTTGGCGGGGAGGGGTCCTACAATGAGCAGTTCTTC
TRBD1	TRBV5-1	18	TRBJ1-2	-	CASSFIYTEGATNYGYTF	TGCGCCAGCAGCTTTATCTACACAGAGGGGGCGACTAACTATGGCTACACCTTC
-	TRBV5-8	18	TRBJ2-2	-	CASSLARRGSGYTGELFF	TGTGCCAGCAGCTTGGCCAGACGTGGGAGTGGGTACACCGGGGAGCTGTTTTTT
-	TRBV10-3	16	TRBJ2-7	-	CAIRDQTRGADYEQYF	TGTGCCATCAGGGACCAGACCCGTGGCGCCGACTACGAGCAGTACTTC
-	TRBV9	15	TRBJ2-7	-	CASSVRAGNSYEQYF	TGTGCCAGCAGCGTAAGGGCCGGGAATAGCTACGAGCAGTACTTC
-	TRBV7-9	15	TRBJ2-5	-	CASSPLGLTKETQYF	TGTGCCAGCAGCCCCCTAGGGCTAACCAAAGAGACCCAGTACTTC
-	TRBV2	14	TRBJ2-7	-	CASSQQGGQYEQYF	TGTGCCAGCAGCCAACAGGGAGGCCAGTACGAGCAGTACTTC
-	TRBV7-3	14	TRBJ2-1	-	CASRRSGGQDEQFF	TGTGCCAGCAGGCGATCAGGGGGGCAGGATGAGCAGTTCTTC
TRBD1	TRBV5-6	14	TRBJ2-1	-	CASSRRDRGREQFF	TGTGCCAGCAGCCGCCGGGACAGGGGGCGTGAGCAGTTCTTC
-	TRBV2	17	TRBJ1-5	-	CASRAIDSFGSNQPQHF	TGTGCCAGCAGAGCTATAGACTCCTTTGGTAGCAATCAGCCCCAGCATTTT
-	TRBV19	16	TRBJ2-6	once	CASSSLPGSGANVLTF	TGTGCCAGTAGCTCCCTTCCAGGGTCTGGGGCCAACGTCCTGACTTTC